This TCR beta chain was captured in a study of T-cell memory formation after mild COVID-19. Constant-segment primers were used for 5'RACE, and the resulting TCR alpha and TCR beta cDNA libraries carried sample barcodes and UMIs. TCRdb re-derived calls from the 5' RACE reads in MiXCR, one entry per CDR3 protein. Of 560,000 or so distinct CDR3 sequences in the sample, roughly 17% were seen once. Trimming at V came to 5 bases and at J to 2 bases, leaving 3 bases not matched to a gene. The CDR3 runs to 15 residues. Germline lookup yields CDR1 SGDLS and CDR2 YYNGEE. The rearrangement joins TRBV9 to TRBJ2-3; 12 nucleotides agree with TRBD2. Sequencing used PBMCs or a T cell subset sorted from them (not recorded which). This receptor was obtained from an adult woman who had mild COVID-19 (a few samples of this study predate the infection). Cell type and time point are not known. CDR3 in DNA: TGTGCCAGCAGTCCTAGCGGGGGGGTCACAGATACGCAGTATTTT. Translating gives CASSPSGGVTDTQYF.